In this sample, the clone carrying this TCR beta chain turned up a few times. Its antigen is unidentified. A second roughly 6 to 11 cycle PCR used barcoded and J-beta primers. TCRdb reanalysed the 5' RACE reads using MiXCR and keeps one entry per CDR3 protein. The table includes under 2,000,000 distinct CDR3 sequences, roughly 52% detected once. This specimen comes from a study of blood T cells in healthy people across ages. The CDR3 contains 12 residues. In germline, CDR1 is LNHNV, CDR2 YYDKDF (reference sequence). V lost 0 bases and J 6 bases, leaving 6 bases between the germline ends. Study-wide results and caveats: From one million sequenced T cells, diversity estimates were lower bounds.

The chain carries TRBV15 and TRBJ2-7; no firm D call. The sequenced sample was blood. This TCR derives from a woman aged 40 to 50 in good health. In DNA form, the CDR3 reads TGTGCCACCAGCAGAGATAAGAGCGAGCAGTACTTC. It is translated as CATSRDKSEQYF.